The clone carrying this TCR beta chain has a handful of counts. Its antigen remains unknown. The data originate from a study of CD8 T cells in ankylosing spondylitis. Study results and caveats: With a CD8+ phenotype, disease-linked clones were relatively rare in peripheral blood. One TCR beta motif, made up of several highly homologous variants, appeared characteristic of ankylosing spondylitis blood.

Germline CDR1 and CDR2: KGHDR and SFDVKD. Deletions cut 0 bases from V and 10 bases from J, with 9 bases between. The CDR3 runs to 13 residues. Each TCR beta library was made by quantitative 5'-RACE that incorporated molecular barcodes. MiXCR, applied by TCRdb to the 5' RACE reads, yields one record per CDR3 protein. The sample consists of about 220,000 distinct CDR3 sequences, about 16% of them appearing once. This clonotype was sampled from a male donor with ankylosing spondylitis. The chain recombines TRBV24-1 with TRBJ2-1; unclear D gene. Material for sequencing was blood, either unsorted or a sorted T cell fraction (not recorded which). CDR3 sequence: CATSDLPMSEQFF. CDR3 DNA sequence: TGTGCCACCAGTGATTTGCCAATGTCCGAGCAGTTCTTC.